These 20 T cell receptor beta chains came from one sample sequenced in a study of regulatory T cells in long-lasting Graves disease. Time point here: newly diagnosed GD, antithyroid drugs for less than 3 months. PBMC-extracted RNA yielded the TCR library. Arm-PCR of CDR3 regions with iRepertoire HTBI primers generated TCR beta libraries. Each CDR3 protein gets one entry after TCRdb re-called the multiplex PCR reads with MiXCR. The sample yields some 250,000 distinct CDR3 sequences, more than 15% seen once. Another study also made use of these data, one on T cells in Graves' hyperthyroidism and ophthalmopathy.

The sequenced sample was peripheral blood mononuclear cells (PBMCs), obtained at new diagnosis, from a patient treated with antithyroid drugs. The source is a woman aged 30 to 39 with Graves disease.

The gene calls are TRBV13 and TRBJ2-1; 7 bases map to TRBD2. V was pared by 5 bases and J by 4 bases, with 11 bases of the junction left unmatched. Germline V gives CDR1 PRHDT, CDR2 FYEKMQ (reference sequence). This CDR3 has 16 amino acids. This chain's CDR3 is CASSRIGEGLYNEQFF. The CDR3 nucleotides are TGTGCCAGCAGCAGGATAGGGGAGGGCCTTTACAATGAGCAGTTCTTC.

Concerning this clonotype: The likely explanation is a read error, given a far larger clone one base away. V usage is TRBV27 and J usage is TRBJ2-3, with D maybe TRBD1 (5 bases). The assigned J gene may be wrong: the sequence end matches TRBJ1-5 better. CDR1 MNHEY and CDR2 SMNVEV come from the germline V gene (reference sequence). This CDR3 has 13 amino acids. This CDR3 reads CASSETRADTQHF. The CDR3 nucleotides read TGTGCCAGCAGTGAAACCAGGGCAGATACGCAGCATTTT.

J is TRBJ2-7 and V is TRBV2; 8 bases are shared with TRBD2. Trimming removed 2 bases from V and 7 bases from J; junction bases left unmatched: 7. The germline gives CDR1 SNHLY, CDR2 FYNNEI. The CDR3 is made up of 14 amino acids. The CDR3 bases are TGTGCCAGCAGTGAATTGGGCGGGGGGCGGGAGCAGTACTTC. Its protein product is CASSELGGGREQYF.

This clonotype has ten or more counts. The V and J genes are TRBV25-1 and TRBJ2-3, with D possibly matching TRBD2 (6 bases). Germline CDR1 MGHDK, CDR2 SYGVNS. With 4 bases removed from V and 5 bases from J, the gap between germline ends came to 22 bases. This CDR3 contains 17 residues. CDR3 sequence reads: CASSAFARGGVRDTQYF. The CDR3 DNA is TGTGCCAGCAGTGCCTTCGCGAGGGGAGGTGTGAGAGATACGCAGTATTTT.

The chain recombines TRBV11-2 with TRBJ2-7; TRBD2 is a possible D gene (6 bases). Germline V CDR1 and CDR2: SGHAT, FQNNGV. Trimming shortened V by 4 bases and J by 7 bases, and 17 bases separated the two germline ends. CDR3 length: 14 residues. The CDR3 region is CASSSGVLTGEQYF. The CDR3 DNA is TGTGCCAGCAGCTCGGGAGTGTTAACGGGGGAGCAGTACTTC.

This rearrangement joins TRBV12-3 or TRBV12-4 to TRBJ2-1; 7 bases map to TRBD1. V was pared by 3 bases and J by 5 bases, with 7 bases of the junction left unmatched. CDR3 length equals 15 residues. Here the CDR3 DNA reads TGTGCCAGCAGTTTCAGGGGGAGCGGTCACAATGAGCAGTTCTTC. Translated, it gives CASSFRGSGHNEQFF.

This clonotype was detected ten times or more. The chain links TRBV12-5 to TRBJ1-1, with D perhaps TRBD1 (6 bases). CDR1 and CDR2 (germline): LGHNT, FRNRAP. V dropped 0 bases and J dropped 1 base, with 9 bases sitting between them. The CDR3 contains 15 residues. The CDR3 sequence: CASGLVPDRNTEAFF. As DNA, the CDR3 is TGTGCTAGTGGTTTGGTACCGGACAGGAACACTGAAGCTTTCTTT.

The table lists this clonotype with many counts. V usage is TRBV5-1 and J usage is TRBJ2-1, with TRBD1 identical over 12 bases. J gave up 6 bases and V 4 bases, and 8 bases lay outside the gene matches. The CDR3 is 16 residues long. Germline lookup yields CDR1 SGHRS and CDR2 YFSETQ. As DNA, the CDR3 is TGCGCCAGCAGCGGGGGACAGGGGGCCCTGGGCAATGAGCAGTTCTTC. Protein product: CASSGGQGALGNEQFF.

On this clonotype: A read error may explain this, as a much larger clone is one base away. This chain uses TRBV6-5 with TRBJ1-2; 11 bases are a match to TRBD1. Trimming cost V 0 bases and J 7 bases; bases outside gene matches: 7. This CDR3 is built from 16 residues. Germline CDR1 reads MNHEY; CDR2 reads SVGAGI. The CDR3 protein is CASSYSRTGGLCGYTF. The CDR3 bases are TGTGCCAGCAGTTACTCGAGGACAGGGGGCCTCTGTGGCTACACCTTC.

The rearrangement links TRBV25-1 to TRBJ2-7; possible D gene TRBD1, 6 bases. Trimming took 8 bases from V and 2 from J, leaving 13 bases between them. The CDR3 totals 13 residues. CDR1 and CDR2 from the germline V gene are MGHDK and SYGVNS. Here the CDR3 DNA reads TGTGCCAGCGCCCGGGACACCGCCTACGAGCAGTACTTC. This sequence encodes CASARDTAYEQYF.

There are many counts of this clonotype. The genes are TRBV12-3 or TRBV12-4 and TRBJ1-3, with D tentatively TRBD1 (5 bases). This CDR3 spans 15 amino acids. The V and J ends lost 7 bases and 4 bases respectively, with 17 bases between them. The CDR3 DNA sequence: TGTGCCAGCACTTCCCAGGGCCCGTGGGGAAACACCATATATTTT. Its translation is CASTSQGPWGNTIYF.

This clonotype was seen repeatedly, ten times or more. The chain carries TRBV20-1 and TRBJ1-2; the match to TRBD1 covers 10 bases. The length of the CDR3 is 14 residues. Germline V gene data show CDR1 as DFQATT and CDR2 as SNEGSKA (reference sequence). With V trimmed by 4 bases and J by 1 base, 3 bases remained unmatched. CDR3 sequence (DNA): TGCAGTGCTAAGGGACAGGGGCGTAACTATGGCTACACCTTC. This gives the protein CSAKGQGRNYGYTF.

The chain employs TRBV7-6 and TRBJ1-6; D call uncertain. The germline V gene encodes CDR1 SGHVS and CDR2 FNYEAQ. V lost 2 bases and J 6 bases, leaving 11 bases between the germline ends. The CDR3 is 15 amino acids. Here the CDR3 DNA reads TGTGCCAGCAGCTTAATAGCGGAGGGTAATTCACCCCTCCACTTT. It yields the protein CASSLIAEGNSPLHF.

This clonotype showed up many times. The chain recombines TRBV3-1 with TRBJ1-2, with D hard to call. The V and J ends lost 4 bases and 2 bases respectively, with 14 bases between them. CDR1 is LGHDT and CDR2 is YNNKEL in the germline V gene (reference sequence). This CDR3 has 15 amino acids. The chain's CDR3 is CASSRSAVRNYGYTF. The CDR3 region has the DNA TGTGCCAGCAGCCGCTCCGCGGTCCGCAACTATGGCTACACCTTC.

This clonotype was observed a few times. The rearrangement uses TRBV5-1 and TRBJ1-6; D is uncertain. The CDR3 spans 17 residues. Trimming took 2 bases from V and 6 from J, leaving 18 bases between them. Germline-derived CDR1 and CDR2 are SGHRS and YFSETQ. The CDR3 region has the DNA TGCGCCAGCAGCTTTTCCTCTCGGGGAGGAACTAATTCACCCCTCCACTTT. This gives the protein CASSFSSRGGTNSPLHF. Together with reference TRBV5-1 and TRBJ1-6, the CDR3 gives the full variable domain: KAGVTQTPRYLIKTRGQQVTLSCSPISGHRSVSWYQQTPGQGLQFLFEYFSETQRNKGNFPGRFSGRQFSNSRSEMNVSTLELGDSALYLCASSFSSRGGTNSPLHFGNGTRLTVT.

This clonotype showed up many times. V usage is TRBV4-1 and J usage is TRBJ1-3; tentative D call: TRBD1 (6 bases). The V and J ends lost 4 bases and 0 bases respectively, with 16 bases between them. The CDR3 covers 17 residues. The germline CDR1 and CDR2 sequences are MGHRA and YSYEKL. This CDR3 is CASSLQTGSYSGNTIYF. The CDR3 DNA is TGCGCCAGCAGCCTCCAGACAGGATCCTACTCTGGAAACACCATATATTTT.

This clonotype was seen repeatedly, ten times or more. The chain links TRBV13 to TRBJ1-1, with no clear D. The CDR3 has 12 amino acids. V lost 5 bases, J lost 6 bases, and 10 bases lay in between. Germline assignment: CDR1 PRHDT and CDR2 FYEKMQ (reference sequence). The CDR3 here is CASSARSAEAFF. As DNA, the CDR3 is TGTGCCAGCAGCGCCAGGTCAGCTGAAGCTTTCTTT. The variable domain in full, with the rest retrieved from reference TRBV13 and TRBJ1-1, is AAGVIQSPRHLIKEKRETATLKCYPIPRHDTVYWYQQGPGQDPQFLISFYEKMQSDKGSIPDRFSAQQFSDYHSELNMSSLELGDSALYFCASSARSAEAFFGQGTRLTVV.

This clonotype was observed at least ten times. V gene TRBV5-1 combines with J gene TRBJ1-1; D call uncertain. CDR1 is SGHRS and CDR2 is YFSETQ in the germline V gene. The V and J ends lost 7 bases and 4 bases respectively, with 14 bases between them. The CDR3 is 13 residues long. DNA of the CDR3: TGCGCCAGCTCTGAGTTCCCCGGCACTGAAGCTTTCTTT. It translates to CASSEFPGTEAFF.

This clonotype was detected ten times or more. V usage is TRBV3-1 and J usage is TRBJ2-1; 8 positions agree with TRBD2. Trimming removed 0 bases from V and 6 bases from J; junction bases left unmatched: 7. This CDR3 contains 16 residues. The germline CDR1 and CDR2 sequences are LGHDT and YNNKEL (reference sequence). CDR3 nucleotide sequence: TGTGCCAGCAGCCAAGAGCGCACCGGGACTAGCAATGAGCAGTTCTTC. This codes for CASSQERTGTSNEQFF.

This clonotype was found many times. This chain links TRBV7-2 with TRBJ1-5; no definite D call. This CDR3 has 13 residues. Germline values: CDR1 SGHTA, CDR2 FQGNSA. V lost 2 bases to trimming and J lost 3 bases, with 5 bases between them. CDR3 DNA: TGTGCCAGCAGCTTATCCTTCAATCAGCCCCAGCATTTT. Translating it yields CASSLSFNQPQHF.